What follows is one T cell receptor (beta chain) and its context. These data are taken from a study of blood T cell repertoires in COVID-19. TCRdb keeps only in-frame clones here, not all; method: immunoSEQ multiplex PCR. The sample carries more than 85,000 clones, around 90% recorded once. This CDR3 is built from 15 residues. Looked up from germline, CDR1 is SGHDN and CDR2 is FVKESK. The V and J ends lost 1 base and 2 bases, in that order; junction bases with no gene match: 3. The sample taken for sequencing was peripheral blood. The chain uses TRBV14 and TRBJ2-7; 9 bases fit TRBD1. This receptor was taken from a woman in her fifties or sixties with COVID-19, enrolled during active disease. The CDR3 DNA reads as TGTGCCAGCAGCCAAGGGGGACAGGGCACCTACGAGCAGTACTTC. This sequence encodes CASSQGGQGTYEQYF.